A selection of T cell receptor beta chains follows, all from one sample in a study of post-analysis software for immune sequencing data. TCRdb reprocessed the PCR reads via MiXCR and lists one record per CDR3 protein. The sample holds hundreds of thousands of distinct CDR3 sequences, 59% seen once. The sequenced sample consisted of blood. The receptors shown here come from a girl between 2 and 10 years old with multiple sclerosis. Both conserved end residues are part of each CDR3. D genes are given only for firm matches. Clone size is not always given. Where it is, it says once, few, many or a class for expanded clones.

once	TRBV18	TRBJ2-1	-	CASSPPGARERGNEQFF	TGTGCCAGCTCACCACCGGGGGCGCGGGAACGGGGCAATGAGCAGTTCTTC
-	TRBV12-3/TRBV12-4	TRBJ2-7	-	CASRINFYEQYF	TGTGCCAGCAGGATAAATTTTTACGAGCAGTACTTC
-	TRBV25-1	TRBJ2-6	-	CASSAGWGFSGANVLTF	TGTGCCAGCAGTGCAGGGTGGGGATTCTCTGGGGCCAACGTCCTGACTTTC
-	TRBV20-1	TRBJ2-3	-	CSARVEASTDTQYF	TGCAGTGCTAGAGTGGAGGCCTCCACAGATACGCAGTATTTT
few	TRBV20-1	TRBJ1-4	-	CSASEYRTDERNATNEKLFF	TGCAGTGCTAGTGAATATCGGACAGACGAGAGGAATGCAACTAATGAAAAACTGTTTTTT
-	TRBV18	TRBJ1-1	TRBD1	CASSPYRGRGDTEAFF	TGTGCCAGCTCACCGTACAGGGGGCGCGGGGACACTGAAGCTTTCTTT
-	TRBV5-1	TRBJ2-1	TRBD2	CASSLRRLAVAQAYNEQFF	TGCGCCAGCAGCTTACGGCGACTAGCCGTGGCTCAAGCGTACAATGAGCAGTTCTTC
-	TRBV6-1	TRBJ2-7	-	CASSESVNSPAYEQYF	TGTGCCAGCAGTGAGTCGGTTAACAGCCCTGCCTACGAGCAGTACTTC
-	TRBV14	TRBJ2-5	-	CASSQLNRAGETQYF	TGTGCCAGCAGCCAACTAAATCGGGCGGGGGAGACCCAGTACTTC
-	TRBV4-3	TRBJ2-5	-	CASSPEPGEGETQYF	TGCGCCAGCAGCCCCGAACCAGGGGAAGGAGAGACCCAGTACTTC
-	TRBV7-2	TRBJ1-2	-	CASSLIPDNYGYTF	TGTGCCAGCAGCTTAATACCGGATAACTATGGCTACACCTTC
-	TRBV21-1	TRBJ1-1	-	CASSKVGRQSRGAFF	TGTGCCAGCAGCAAAGTAGGTCGGCAGTCGAGAGGAGCTTTCTTT
-	TRBV3-1	TRBJ1-2	-	CASSQGKTVHGYTF	TGTGCCAGCAGCCAAGGGAAGACAGTCCATGGCTACACCTTC
-	TRBV29-1	TRBJ2-2	TRBD2	CSVGMGGSDTGELFF	TGCAGCGTTGGGATGGGGGGGTCGGACACCGGGGAGCTGTTTTTT
-	TRBV10-2	TRBJ2-2	-	CASPRAFMTGELFF	TGCGCCAGCCCCAGGGCCTTTATGACCGGGGAGTTGTTTTTT
-	TRBV12-3/TRBV12-4	TRBJ2-1	TRBD2	CASSLGGGIYNEQFF	TGTGCCAGCAGTCTTGGGGGGGGGATCTACAATGAGCAGTTCTTC
many	TRBV7-7	TRBJ2-3	TRBD2	CASSLGLAGADTQYF	TGTGCTAGCAGTCTGGGACTAGCGGGAGCAGATACGCAGTATTTT
few	TRBV5-1	TRBJ2-7	TRBD1	CASNLGQGAYEQYF	TGCGCCAGCAACTTGGGACAGGGGGCTTACGAGCAGTACTTC
-	TRBV10-3	TRBJ2-7	-	CASGALFYEQYF	TGTGCCAGCGGGGCGTTATTCTACGAGCAGTACTTC
-	TRBV20-1	TRBJ1-1	-	CSAKLTGNTEAFF	TGCAGTGCAAAACTCACAGGGAACACTGAAGCTTTCTTT
few	TRBV12-3/TRBV12-4	TRBJ2-5	-	CASSLFGSQETQYF	TGTGCCAGCAGTTTATTTGGCAGTCAAGAGACCCAGTACTTC
few	TRBV12-1	TRBJ2-1	-	CAVRAPNEQFF	TGTGCCGTCAGAGCCCCCAATGAGCAGTTCTTC
-	TRBV5-6	TRBJ1-1	-	CASSSFRGMNTEAFF	TGTGCCAGCAGTAGTTTCAGGGGAATGAACACTGAAGCTTTCTTT
-	TRBV29-1	TRBJ2-3	-	CSTPTASTDTQYF	TGCAGCACCCCGACAGCTAGCACAGATACGCAGTATTTT
-	TRBV6-5	TRBJ2-1	TRBD2	CASRPGGYPYNEQFF	TGTGCCAGCAGGCCCGGGGGGTACCCCTACAATGAGCAGTTCTTC
once	TRBV5-1	TRBJ2-1	TRBD2	CASSRAGGPPNERFF	TGCGCCAGCAGCCGAGCGGGAGGGCCCCCCAATGAGCGGTTCTTC
-	TRBV5-5	TRBJ2-4	-	CASSNPDHGEMERAKNIQYF	TGTGCCAGCAGCAACCCGGACCATGGGGAAATGGAGAGAGCCAAAAACATTCAGTACTTC
few	TRBV7-9	TRBJ2-1	-	CASSWSTGDNEQFF	TGTGCCAGCAGCTGGTCGACAGGAGACAATGAGCAGTTCTTC
-	TRBV12-3/TRBV12-4	TRBJ2-3	TRBD2	CASTFPSGTTDTQYF	TGTGCCAGCACCTTCCCCAGCGGGACCACAGATACGCAGTATTTT
-	TRBV12-3/TRBV12-4	TRBJ2-2	TRBD2	CASSSLAVTGELFF	TGTGCCAGCAGTTCCCTAGCGGTCACCGGGGAGCTGTTTTTT
few	TRBV29-1	TRBJ2-3	-	CSVEERSSTDTQYF	TGCAGCGTTGAAGAGAGGTCCTCCACAGATACGCAGTATTTT
-	TRBV14	TRBJ2-1	TRBD2	CASSQVGGAYNEQFF	TGTGCCAGCAGCCAAGTGGGGGGGGCCTACAATGAGCAGTTCTTC
-	TRBV7-2	TRBJ2-3	TRBD1	CASRMRGRTDTQYF	TGTGCCAGCAGGATGAGGGGGCGCACAGATACGCAGTATTTT
-	TRBV20-1	TRBJ2-2	-	CSAILNPNTGELFF	TGCAGTGCTATTCTAAACCCGAACACCGGGGAGCTGTTTTTT
-	TRBV6-6	TRBJ1-2	-	CASSYLRVGGAYGYTF	TGTGCCAGCAGTTACCTGAGGGTAGGCGGGGCCTATGGCTACACCTTC
few	TRBV5-1	TRBJ2-5	TRBD2	CASTPLAGLATKTQYF	TGCGCCAGTACCCCTTTGGCGGGACTAGCGACAAAGACCCAGTACTTT
-	TRBV6-5	TRBJ2-5	-	CASSYIPPKRGREPEETQYF	TGTGCCAGCAGTTACATCCCACCTAAGCGTGGCAGGGAACCGGAAGAGACCCAGTACTTC
-	TRBV7-9	TRBJ2-1	-	CASSFGLEGVNEQFF	TGTGCCAGCAGCTTTGGTCTAGAAGGCGTCAATGAGCAGTTCTTC
-	TRBV5-6	TRBJ2-5	-	CASSLLDRTQETQYF	TGTGCCAGCAGCTTACTGGACAGAACCCAAGAGACCCAGTACTTC
-	TRBV12-3/TRBV12-4	TRBJ2-1	TRBD2	CASSPGLVNYNEQCF	TGTGCCAGCAGCCCGGGACTAGTGAACTACAATGAGCAGTGCTTC
once	TRBV14	TRBJ2-3	-	CASSPGTTVADTQYF	TGTGCCAGCAGCCCCGGGACCACAGTCGCAGATACGCAGTATTTT
-	TRBV12-3/TRBV12-4	TRBJ1-2	TRBD1	CASRNLTPGQGVRGYTF	TGTGCCAGCAGGAACCTAACCCCGGGACAGGGTGTGAGAGGCTACACCTTC
-	TRBV15	TRBJ2-3	TRBD1	CATSSRDRGTDTQYF	TGTGCCACCAGCTCACGGGACAGGGGCACAGATACGCAGTATTTT
few	TRBV10-3	TRBJ2-5	-	CAIRRRGQETQYF	TGTGCCATCAGACGCCGGGGGCAAGAGACCCAGTACTTC
-	TRBV29-1	TRBJ2-1	-	CSVVRNEQFF	TGCAGCGTTGTCAGGAATGAGCAGTTCTTC
few	TRBV29-1	TRBJ2-1	-	CSVEGTDLTPGNEQFF	TGCAGCGTTGAAGGGACAGACCTCACTCCTGGCAATGAGCAGTTCTTC
once	TRBV7-7	TRBJ2-2	-	CASSLDARISGELFF	TGTGCTAGCAGCTTAGACGCCAGAATCTCCGGGGAGCTGTTTTTT
-	TRBV3-1	TRBJ1-1	-	CASSLRQYTEAFF	TGTGCCAGCAGCCTCCGACAGTACACTGAAGCTTTCTTT
-	TRBV15	TRBJ1-6	-	CATSRNRAGSPLHF	TGTGCCACCAGCAGAAACAGGGCTGGATCACCCCTCCACTTT
once	TRBV5-1	TRBJ2-2	TRBD2	CASSPPSGGLTGELFF	TGCGCCAGCAGCCCCCCATCGGGAGGGCTCACCGGGGAGCTGTTTTTT
-	TRBV11-2	TRBJ2-3	TRBD2	CASSREPSGNTDTQYF	TGTGCCAGCAGCCGAGAGCCTAGCGGGAATACAGATACGCAGTATTTT
few	TRBV7-6	TRBJ2-1	-	CASSPRTVGLYNEQFF	TGTGCCAGCAGCCCTCGGACAGTCGGACTTTACAATGAGCAGTTCTTC